The entry below describes one T cell receptor beta chain. What it recognizes is unknown. A single base separates this from a much larger clone, so it may be a read error. The data derive from a study of tumor and adjacent non-tumor tissue in lung cancer. Study in general: Stage I to III disease affected ten to eleven men and about five women aged roughly 31 to 76. Samples averaged around 4 million productive TCRbeta reads each. Findings and limits, study-wide: Tumor repertoires had a smaller top 100 clone share than normal lung. Patients with more diverse tumor TCRs had worse survival.

The library came from three nested PCR rounds adapted from ARM-PCR protocols. In TCRdb, the multiplex PCR reads were re-called with MiXCR into one record per CDR3 protein. The sample yields over 100,000 distinct CDR3 sequences, about 65% seen once. This sample's RNA came from whole unsorted tissue. More than 3 cm separated this lung sample from the edge of the tumor. The sequence derives from a man aged 55 to 70 with non-small cell lung cancer. What was sequenced was distant non-tumor lung tissue.

The CDR3 protein is CASSQGGIGYIEQFF. The CDR3 DNA reads TGCGCCAGCAGCCAAGGAGGGATCGGGTACATTGAGCAGTTCTTC. The chain carries TRBV4-1 and TRBJ2-1; possibly TRBD2 for D (5 bases). Germline values: CDR1 MGHRA, CDR2 YSYEKL. This CDR3 spans 15 amino acids.